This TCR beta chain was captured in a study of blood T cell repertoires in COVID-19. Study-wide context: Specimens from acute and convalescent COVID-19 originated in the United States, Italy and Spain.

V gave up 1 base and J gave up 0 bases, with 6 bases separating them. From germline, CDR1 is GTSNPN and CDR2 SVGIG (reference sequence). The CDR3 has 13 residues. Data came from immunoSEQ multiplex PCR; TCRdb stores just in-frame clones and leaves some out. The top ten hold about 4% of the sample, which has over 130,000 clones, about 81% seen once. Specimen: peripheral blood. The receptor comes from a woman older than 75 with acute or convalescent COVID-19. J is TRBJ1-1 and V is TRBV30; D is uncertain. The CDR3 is CAWSGTVNTEAFF. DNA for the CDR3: TGTGCCTGGAGTGGAACAGTGAACACTGAAGCTTTCTTT. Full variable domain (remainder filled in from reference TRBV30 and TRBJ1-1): SQTIHQWPATLVQPVGSPLSLECTVEGTSNPNLYWYRQAAGRGLQLLFYSVGIGQISSEVPQNLSASRPQDRQFILSSKKLLLSDSGFYLCAWSGTVNTEAFFGQGTRLTVV.